This TCR beta chain is drawn from a study of T cell repertoires in cytomegalovirus infection. Study background: Public TCR beta signature analysis indicated the presence of both CMV infection and matching HLA type.

Trimming stripped 3 bases from V and 10 bases from J, with 10 bases between. The V gene's germline CDR1 is SGHTA and CDR2 FQGNSA. This CDR3 spans 12 amino acids. This clonotype was recorded many times. Antigen unknown. TCRdb re-analysed the reads in MiXCR, keeping a single row per CDR3 protein. There are around 630,000 distinct CDR3 sequences in the sample; approximately 24% occur only once, and roughly 8% lies in the top ten. General study findings and limits: Summed frequency of shared TCR beta families picked out CMV carriers who also had the relevant HLA. HLA-C-restricted CMV-specific TCR beta clonotypes were dominant in the ex vivo response.

This chain connects TRBV7-2 to TRBJ2-1; a weak D match, TRBD2 (6 bases). The source of this sequence is a human donor in good health (CMV status not recorded). Some clones in this sample may be carry-over from other donors' samples. The sample comprised CD8+ T cells from PBMCs. CDR3 residues: CASSFSLAEQFF. The CDR3 DNA sequence: TGTGCCAGCAGCTTCTCACTAGCCGAGCAGTTCTTC.